This passage covers 27 T cell receptor beta chains from one sample sequenced in a study of blood T cell repertoires in COVID-19. Using immunoSEQ multiplex PCR, the repertoire was profiled, and TCRdb retains in-frame clones only, with some absent. Altogether fewer than 300,000 clones are present, about 90% being singletons, with the ten largest covering over 2%. The material sequenced was peripheral blood. The receptors derive from a woman between 45 and 60 years old with acute or convalescent COVID-19.

The chain employs TRBV9 and TRBJ1-1; TRBD1 is a possible D gene (5 bases). The V gene lost 3 bases and the J gene lost 1 base, with 10 bases spanning the gap. Germline lookup yields CDR1 SGDLS and CDR2 YYNGEE. The CDR3 loop spans 14 amino acids. This CDR3 reads CASSATGQNTEAFF. The CDR3 DNA reads TGTGCCAGCAGCGCCACCGGACAGAACACTGAAGCTTTCTTT. The variable domain in full, with the rest retrieved from reference TRBV9 and TRBJ1-1, is DSGVTQTPKHLITATGQRVTLRCSPRSGDLSVYWYQQSLDQGLQFLIQYYNGEERAKGNILERFSAQQFPDLHSELNLSSLELGDSALYFCASSATGQNTEAFFGQGTRLTVV.

V usage is TRBV18 and J usage is TRBJ1-3; 8 nucleotides agree with TRBD1. Germline V lookup: CDR1 KGHSH, CDR2 LQKENI. V shed 3 bases and J 3 bases; nucleotides not matched to a gene: 7. This CDR3 spans 16 amino acids. The DNA for the CDR3 is TGTGCCAGCTCACCGTCGTTGACAGGGGATGGAAACACCATATATTTT. This codes for CASSPSLTGDGNTIYF.

This chain connects TRBV14 to TRBJ2-1; a weak D match, TRBD1 (5 bases). CDR3 length: 13 amino acids. Per the germline V gene, CDR1 is SGHDN and CDR2 is FVKESK. V lost 11 bases and J 4 bases, leaving 15 bases between the germline ends. The CDR3 nucleotides are TGTGCCGATCGGACGACAGATTACAATGAGCAGTTCTTC. Its protein product is CADRTTDYNEQFF.

This rearrangement joins TRBV6-6 to TRBJ2-2; D not certain. CDR1 and CDR2 from the germline V gene are MNHNY and SVGAGI (reference sequence). The CDR3 loop spans 13 amino acids. V dropped 7 bases and J dropped 5 bases, with 11 bases sitting between them. The CDR3 DNA follows: TGTGCCAGCATATCAGAGGCGACCGGGGAGCTGTTTTTT. Protein sequence: CASISEATGELFF.

Note on this clone: This sample also contains other DNA sequences that code for the same CDR3. The J gene is TRBJ2-1, the V gene TRBV7-2; TRBD1 matches 7 bases. Germline CDR1 is SGHTA and CDR2 is FQGNSA. This CDR3 region has 15 residues. After removal of 1 base from V and 4 bases from J, the junction contained 4 bases not matched to a gene. CDR3 nucleotides: TGTGCCAGCAGCTTAGTAGGGGGCGCTTACAATGAGCAGTTCTTC. Translating gives CASSLVGGAYNEQFF.

J is TRBJ2-7 and V is TRBV11-2, with 7 bases lining up with TRBD1. CDR1 is SGHAT and CDR2 is FQNNGV in the germline V gene. V shed 3 bases and J 1 base; nucleotides not matched to a gene: 9. This CDR3 comprises 16 residues. This chain's CDR3 is CASSFRQGNPSYEQYF. The CDR3 coding sequence is TGTGCCAGCAGCTTTCGACAGGGAAACCCATCCTACGAGCAGTACTTC.

This chain joins TRBV10-3 and TRBJ1-1; 10 nucleotides match TRBD1. The CDR3 has 15 amino acids. Germline values: CDR1 ENHRY, CDR2 SYGVKD. V lost 6 bases and J lost 6; bases outside the gene matches: 10. The CDR3 DNA reads TGTGCCATCAGAGCATTGGGACAGGGGTCAGCTGAAGCTTTCTTT. This translates into CAIRALGQGSAEAFF.

The CDR3 spells CASTGVYGETQYF. The CDR3 coding sequence is TGTGCCAGCACCGGGGTCTACGGAGAGACCCAGTACTTC. This chain uses TRBV2 with TRBJ2-5, with D possibly being TRBD2 (5 bases). The V end was cut by 7 bases, the J end by 4 bases, with 13 bases between. The CDR3 covers 13 residues. CDR1 is SNHLY, CDR2 FYNNEI, per germline.

This clone was found once. The V and J genes are TRBV18 and TRBJ2-1, with 7 bases fitting TRBD2. The CDR3 is 14 amino acids. Germline trimming cut 3 bases from V and 5 bases from J; bases unmatched to any gene: 4. CDR1 and CDR2 from the germline V gene are KGHSH and LQKENI. CDR3: CASSPRLADNEQFF. CDR3 bases: TGTGCCAGCTCACCCAGACTAGCTGACAATGAGCAGTTCTTC.

The J gene is TRBJ1-2, the V gene TRBV5-8; TRBD1 matches 9 bases. Per germline, CDR1 SGHTS and CDR2 YDEGEE. This CDR3 spans 14 amino acids. The ends lost 6 bases at V and 2 bases at J; junction bases unmatched: 5. The CDR3 DNA reads as TGTGCCAGCACGTACAGGGGGCCAAACTATGGCTACACCTTC. Its translation: CASTYRGPNYGYTF.

This clone was detected a few times. The rearrangement joins TRBV3-1 (or the pseudogene TRBV3-2) to TRBJ2-7; TRBD1 matches at 8 bases. This CDR3 comprises 14 residues. After removal of 1 base from V and 2 bases from J, the junction contained 1 base not matched to a gene. Looked up from germline, CDR1 is LGHDT and CDR2 is YNNKEL (reference sequence). CDR3 sequence: CASSQGDRTYEQYF. The CDR3 DNA follows: TGTGCCAGCAGCCAAGGGGACAGGACCTACGAGCAGTACTTC.

V gene TRBV7-2 combines with J gene TRBJ2-5, with TRBD2 matching 7 bases. The CDR3 spans 15 residues. Germline CDR1 and CDR2: SGHTA and FQGNSA. The V segment lost 8 bases and the J segment 5 bases; nucleotides outside the gene matches: 14. DNA of the CDR3: TGTGCCAGCTTGGCCTCCAGCGGGGCCGGGGAGACCCAGTACTTC. Protein sequence: CASLASSGAGETQYF. Based on the CDR3 plus reference TRBV7-2 and TRBJ2-5, the full variable domain is GAGVSQSPSNKVTEKGKDVELRCDPISGHTALYWYRQSLGQGLEFLIYFQGNSAPDKSGLPSDRFSAERTGGSVSTLTIQRTQQEDSAVYLCASLASSGAGETQYFGPGTRLLVL.

The chain recombines TRBV19 with TRBJ1-1; D is possibly TRBD1 (6 bases). V was shortened by 6 bases and J by 1 base, with 18 bases between the two germline ends. The CDR3 consists of 16 residues. Germline CDR1 reads LNHDA; CDR2 reads SQIVND (reference sequence). As DNA, the CDR3 is TGTGCCAGTAGGATTGTCCAGGGGACGAGGAACACTGAAGCTTTCTTT. Its translation: CASRIVQGTRNTEAFF.

A few counts support this clone. The chain links TRBV27 to TRBJ2-6; no firm D call. Trimming stripped 6 bases from V and 0 bases from J, with 6 bases between. Germline V CDR1 and CDR2: MNHEY, SMNVEV (reference sequence). The CDR3 extends over 14 amino acids. DNA of the CDR3: TGTGCCAGCAGCAGGCGCTCTGGGGCCAACGTCCTGACTTTC. This sequence encodes CASSRRSGANVLTF.

The chain is built from TRBV4-1 and TRBJ2-5, with TRBD1 as a possible D gene (6 bases). The CDR3 loop spans 13 amino acids. The germline CDR1 and CDR2 sequences are MGHRA and YSYEKL. The germline V and J ends were trimmed by 6 bases and 14 bases, with 22 bases remaining between them. CDR3 coding DNA: TGCGCCAGCAGTCTACAACTACGACAGGTCTTATACTTC. It yields the protein CASSLQLRQVLYF.

The gene calls are TRBV10-3 and TRBJ2-1, with TRBD2 matching over 8 bases. The V gene end was trimmed by 3 bases and the J gene end by 2 bases; junction bases not matched to a gene: 3. The CDR3 totals 15 residues. CDR1 is ENHRY and CDR2 is SYGVKD in the germline V gene. DNA for the CDR3: TGTGCCATCAGTGACGGGGGGGGAACCTACAATGAGCAGTTCTTC. Translation gives CAISDGGGTYNEQFF.

V and J are TRBV3-1 (or the pseudogene TRBV3-2) and TRBJ2-6; 10 bases are a match to TRBD2. Trimming took 8 bases from V and 4 from J; bases not matched to a gene: 11. The CDR3 covers 17 residues. CDR1 and CDR2 (germline): LGHDT, YNNKEL (reference sequence). CDR3 DNA: TGTGCCAGCCGGGCTAGCGGGAGAATATCGGGGGCCAACGTCCTGACTTTC. This encodes CASRASGRISGANVLTF.

In nucleotides, the CDR3 is TGCAGCGTTGGGACTAGCGGGATGGATACGCAGTATTTT. Translation: CSVGTSGMDTQYF. The genes are TRBV29-1 and TRBJ2-3; 12 bases map to TRBD2. Per the germline V gene, CDR1 is SQVTM and CDR2 is ANQGSEA. With V trimmed by 4 bases and J by 6 bases, 2 bases remained unmatched. CDR3 length: 13 amino acids.

CDR3 sequence reads: CASSVTGQTYEQYF. CDR3 bases: TGTGCCAGCAGCGTAACTGGACAGACCTACGAGCAGTACTTC. The chain combines TRBV9 with TRBJ2-7; tentatively, D is TRBD1 (6 bases). Germline V gene data show CDR1 as SGDLS and CDR2 as YYNGEE. Trimming removed 1 base at V and 2 bases at J, with 10 bases between. This CDR3 comprises 14 residues. Together with reference TRBV9 and TRBJ2-7, the CDR3 gives the full variable domain: DSGVTQTPKHLITATGQRVTLRCSPRSGDLSVYWYQQSLDQGLQFLIQYYNGEERAKGNILERFSAQQFPDLHSELNLSSLELGDSALYFCASSVTGQTYEQYFGPGTRLTVT.

This rearrangement joins TRBV19 to TRBJ1-6; no reliable D call. Germline-derived CDR1 and CDR2 are LNHDA and SQIVND (reference sequence). With 3 bases removed from V and 0 bases from J, the gap between germline ends came to 12 bases. The CDR3 has 17 amino acids. The CDR3 sequence: CASSMGRQSSYNSPLHF. The CDR3 bases are TGTGCCAGTAGTATGGGCCGTCAGAGCTCCTATAATTCACCCCTCCACTTT.

V gene TRBV10-3 combines with J gene TRBJ2-1, with 9 bases lining up with TRBD1. Looked up from germline, CDR1 is ENHRY and CDR2 is SYGVKD. The CDR3 runs to 15 residues. V gave up 3 bases and J gave up 7 bases; unmatched junction bases: 7. The CDR3 loop reads CAISDIQQGANEQFF. The DNA for the CDR3 is TGTGCCATCAGTGACATTCAACAGGGGGCGAATGAGCAGTTCTTC.

This chain uses TRBV3-1 (or the pseudogene TRBV3-2) with TRBJ2-2; TRBD2 is a possible D gene (6 bases). Germline V gene lookup returns CDR1 LGHDT and CDR2 YNNKEL (reference sequence). V was shortened by 4 bases and J by 2 bases, with 8 bases between the two germline ends. This CDR3 is 14 amino acids long. CDR3 amino acids: CASSRRGNTGELFF. As DNA, the CDR3 is TGTGCCAGCAGCCGGCGGGGAAACACCGGGGAGCTGTTTTTT.

This chain connects TRBV10-3 to TRBJ1-1; D possibly corresponds to TRBD1 (5 bases). CDR3 size: 16 residues. The germline V gene encodes CDR1 ENHRY and CDR2 SYGVKD. Trimming shortened V by 3 bases and J by 5 bases, and 19 bases separated the two germline ends. Here the CDR3 reads CAISDPVRQGRTEAFF. In nucleotides, the CDR3 is TGTGCCATCAGTGACCCCGTTCGGCAGGGCAGGACTGAAGCTTTCTTT.

The gene calls are TRBV24-1 and TRBJ1-1, with 8 bases aligning to TRBD1. With V trimmed by 4 bases and J by 5 bases, 5 bases remained unmatched. The V gene's germline CDR1 is KGHDR and CDR2 SFDVKD. The CDR3 covers 14 residues. The CDR3 reads CATSETGGRTEAFF. The CDR3 DNA reads TGTGCCACCAGTGAAACAGGGGGTCGGACTGAAGCTTTCTTT.

The genes are TRBV11-2 and TRBJ1-5; a possible D gene is TRBD1 (6 bases). CDR3 length equals 14 residues. The V end was cut by 5 bases, the J end by 3 bases, with 11 bases between. Germline values: CDR1 SGHAT, CDR2 FQNNGV. In DNA form, the CDR3 reads TGTGCCAGCAGCCTGGACAGACTCAATCAGCCCCAGCATTTT. As protein: CASSLDRLNQPQHF.

CDR3 DNA: TGTGCCAGCACCACACGGGACAGGGGTACCGGGGAGCTGTTTTTT. Translated, it gives CASTTRDRGTGELFF. The V and J genes are TRBV6-6 and TRBJ2-2, with 10 bases aligning to TRBD1. Looked up from germline, CDR1 is MNHNY and CDR2 is SVGAGI (reference sequence). The CDR3 contains 15 residues. V lost 7 bases, J lost 5 bases, and 7 bases stayed unmatched.

The CDR3 spells CASSHASTLRATEAFF. The DNA for the CDR3 is TGTGCCAGTAGTCATGCGTCTACACTGAGGGCCACTGAAGCTTTCTTT. The gene calls are TRBV19 and TRBJ1-1, with D unresolved. The V and J ends lost 5 bases and 4 bases respectively, with 20 bases between them. The CDR3 is 16 amino acids. CDR1 is LNHDA and CDR2 is SQIVND in the germline V gene (reference sequence).